The T cell receptor (beta chain) described here comes from a study of blood T cell repertoires in COVID-19. The wider study: T cells, B-cell-depleted T cells, or PBMCs supplied cDNA or gDNA.

This CDR3 region has 14 residues. The V gene end was trimmed by 6 bases and the J gene end by 9 bases; junction bases not matched to a gene: 7. Germline V lookup: CDR1 KGHSH, CDR2 LQKENI. Authors' analysis steps: How many nucleated cells were present was estimated from reference gene primer amplification. Sequencing was performed with immunoSEQ multiplex PCR; in TCRdb, only in-frame clones are kept and a portion is missing. Clonal size and the V and J genes are those of that table, whereas D and trimming came from the DNA. Here the sample spans roughly 190,000 clones, 94% being singletons. The genes are TRBV18 and TRBJ1-6; 8 positions match TRBD1. The source material was peripheral blood. The clonotype was recovered from a man aged 30 to 39 with COVID-19, enrolled during active disease. CDR3 DNA: TGTGCCAGCTCTCTCGACAGGGGCGGTTCACCCCTCCACTTT. Protein: CASSLDRGGSPLHF.